These 23 T cell receptor beta chains originate from one sample sequenced in a study of T cells in Graves' hyperthyroidism and ophthalmopathy. There were TCR beta CDR3 regions amplified from RNA transcripts. HTBI primers drove first-round RT-PCR of the TCR CDR3. TCRdb analysed the multiplex PCR reads with MiXCR anew, one entry per CDR3 protein. The sample holds hundreds of thousands of distinct CDR3 sequences, 45% seen once. Sequencing was performed on peripheral blood or thyroid tissue (not recorded which). The receptors shown here come from an adult man with Graves' disease, either hyperthyroidism or ophthalmopathy (not recorded which).

This CDR3 is CASNGETYEQYF. The CDR3 region has the DNA TGTGCCAGCAACGGGGAAACCTACGAGCAGTACTTC. This chain connects TRBV6-5 to TRBJ2-7, with a tentative D call TRBD2 (5 bases). V was trimmed by 7 bases and J by 2 bases, leaving 9 bases between them. Germline-derived CDR1 and CDR2 are MNHEY and SVGAGI. The CDR3 spans 12 residues.

In this sample, this clonotype turned up a few times. The chain employs TRBV12-3 or TRBV12-4 and TRBJ2-5; D is possibly TRBD1 (6 bases). The germline V and J ends were trimmed by 5 bases and 4 bases, with 11 bases remaining between them. The CDR3 is 13 residues long. The CDR3: CASSATGVETQYF. DNA of the CDR3: TGTGCCAGCAGTGCGACAGGCGTAGAGACCCAGTACTTC.

The chain employs TRBV29-1 and TRBJ1-2; D is possibly TRBD1 (6 bases). Per germline, CDR1 SQVTM and CDR2 ANQGSEA. The V and J ends lost 5 bases and 5 bases respectively, with 12 bases between them. The CDR3 loop spans 12 amino acids. CDR3 residues: CSVRTDEYGYTF. In DNA, the CDR3 is TGCAGCGTTAGGACAGATGAATATGGCTACACCTTC.

Many counts were recorded for this clonotype. The genes are TRBV7-2 and TRBJ1-2; D perhaps matches TRBD1 (5 bases). Trimming stripped 5 bases from V and 3 bases from J, with 16 bases between. From germline, CDR1 is SGHTA and CDR2 FQGNSA. The CDR3 contains 15 residues. CDR3 bases: TGTGCCAGCAGCGAATCAAGGGACCGATACTATGGCTACACCTTC. This codes for CASSESRDRYYGYTF.

This clonotype was recorded many times. This sequence joins TRBV5-1 and TRBJ1-2; 10 bases agree with TRBD1. The germline V gene encodes CDR1 SGHRS and CDR2 YFSETQ. V was pared by 4 bases and J by 6 bases, with 9 bases of the junction left unmatched. The CDR3 runs to 15 residues. CDR3 residues: CASSPLPGQGNGYTF. The CDR3 DNA follows: TGCGCCAGCAGCCCGCTCCCGGGACAGGGGAATGGCTACACCTTC.

To note about this clonotype: Mismatch with germline at one junction end may stem from a read error. The rearrangement joins TRBV7-9 to TRBJ2-7; possibly TRBD2 for D (5 bases). Per germline, CDR1 SEHNR and CDR2 FQNEAQ (reference sequence). The CDR3 consists of 14 residues. The CDR3 protein is CASSSSLEVEGMNF. The CDR3 nucleotides read TGTGCCAGCAGCTCATCCCTGGAAGTCGAGGGCATGAACTTC.

This clonotype has more than one count but fewer than ten. This chain joins TRBV7-8 and TRBJ1-2; no clear D. CDR3 length equals 15 residues. The ends were cut back, 2 bases at V and 1 base at J, with 11 bases in the middle. Germline V gives CDR1 SGHVS, CDR2 FQNEAQ. In DNA form, the CDR3 reads TGTGCCAGCAGCTTATTGCAGACGGTTAACTATGGCTACACCTTC. It codes for CASSLLQTVNYGYTF.

Concerning this clonotype itself: The junction departs from the called germline gene at one end, perhaps through a read error. The V call is TRBV29-1, the J call TRBJ2-6; D gene unclear. This CDR3 contains 12 residues. In germline, CDR1 is SQVTM, CDR2 ANQGSEA. The CDR3 spells CSVAGGTNVLTF. The CDR3 DNA is TGCAGCGTTGCGGGTGGGACCAACGTCCTGACTTTC.

This clonotype turned up a few times. The CDR3 sequence is CSASHLKMNTEAFF. The CDR3 nucleotides read TGCAGTGCTAGCCACCTAAAGATGAACACTGAAGCTTTCTTT. V usage is TRBV20-1 and J usage is TRBJ1-1, with no clear D. Germline lookup yields CDR1 DFQATT and CDR2 SNEGSKA (reference sequence). V was pared by 3 bases and J by 0 bases, with 11 bases between. This CDR3 contains 14 residues.

The V call is TRBV7-4, the J call TRBJ2-7; TRBD1 agrees at 9 bases. The CDR3 consists of 15 residues. Unmatched junction bases numbered 9, after V lost 4 bases and J lost 5 bases. CDR1 and CDR2 from the germline V gene are SGHVT and SQSDAQ. The CDR3, as DNA: TGTGCCAGCAGCTCCACGACAGGGGGACGCGACGAGCAGTACTTC. Its protein product is CASSSTTGGRDEQYF.

The chain is built from TRBV25-1 and TRBJ1-1; D is undetermined. Germline CDR1 MGHDK, CDR2 SYGVNS. The germline V and J ends were trimmed by 8 bases and 1 base, with 20 bases remaining between them. CDR3 length: 16 residues. The CDR3 loop reads CASVERQGGWNTEAFF. The CDR3 bases are TGTGCCAGCGTCGAGAGACAAGGCGGATGGAACACTGAAGCTTTCTTT.

There are many counts of this clonotype. This chain links TRBV6-5 with TRBJ2-5; D may be TRBD2 (6 bases). V was cut by 5 bases and J by 5 bases, with 12 bases left in between. Germline V gene sequence: CDR1 MNHEY, CDR2 SVGAGI. The CDR3 covers 13 residues. DNA for the CDR3: TGTGCCAGCAGTCCCTCGACTAGGGAGACCCAGTACTTC. This codes for CASSPSTRETQYF.

This clonotype has only a few counts. The rearrangement joins TRBV7-9 to TRBJ2-5; 7 nucleotides align to TRBD2. The CDR3 is made up of 15 amino acids. Trimming at V came to 5 bases and at J to 0 bases, leaving 6 bases not matched to a gene. The V gene's germline CDR1 is SEHNR and CDR2 FQNEAQ (reference sequence). CDR3 in amino acids: CASSAGLADQETQYF. DNA of the CDR3: TGTGCCAGCAGCGCCGGTCTAGCGGACCAAGAGACCCAGTACTTC.

V and J are TRBV29-1 and TRBJ2-7, with 7 bases that match TRBD1. This CDR3 is built from 13 residues. Per the germline V gene, CDR1 is SQVTM and CDR2 is ANQGSEA. J was trimmed by 6 bases and V by 5 bases; bases with no gene match: 10. The CDR3 sequence: CSVTQGVWREQYF. The CDR3 DNA reads as TGCAGCGTTACCCAGGGGGTTTGGCGCGAGCAGTACTTC.

Worth noting for this clonotype: A read error may explain this, as a much larger clone is one base away. The genes are TRBV12-3 or TRBV12-4 and TRBJ2-6; D assignment may be TRBD1 or TRBD2 (6 bases each). The CDR3 has 16 residues. In nucleotides, the CDR3 is TGTGCCAGCAGTTCGGGGGCCAGCTCTGGGGCCAACGGCCTGACTTTC. Its protein is CASSSGASSGANGLTF.

This clonotype was found many times. The V and J genes are TRBV7-9 and TRBJ1-1; 8 bases match TRBD1. The germline V gene encodes CDR1 SEHNR and CDR2 FQNEAQ (reference sequence). The CDR3 is 15 residues long. Germline trimming cut 5 bases from V and 1 base from J; bases unmatched to any gene: 6. Here the CDR3 reads CASSLRTGPNTEAFF. The CDR3 DNA is TGTGCCAGCAGCCTAAGGACAGGGCCGAACACTGAAGCTTTCTTT.

The genes are TRBV9 and TRBJ1-1; D is undetermined. The CDR3 has 14 amino acids. Germline-derived CDR1 and CDR2 are SGDLS and YYNGEE. Trimming stripped 5 bases from V and 3 bases from J, with 14 bases between. As DNA, the CDR3 is TGTGCCAGCAGAGAATCAGGACCTGACACTGAAGCTTTCTTT. Translating gives CASRESGPDTEAFF.

The chain couples TRBV7-9 to TRBJ2-7; D unclear. The CDR3 sequence is 15 residues long. The V gene's germline CDR1 is SEHNR and CDR2 FQNEAQ (reference sequence). V was trimmed by 6 bases and J by 3 bases, leaving 18 bases between them. This chain's CDR3 is CASRPRTGSNYEQYF. The CDR3 nucleotides are TGTGCCAGCAGGCCCCGAACGGGCAGCAACTACGAGCAGTACTTC.

This clonotype was seen ten or more times. The chain joins TRBV7-9 to TRBJ1-5, with 7 bases matching TRBD1. V was clipped by 6 bases and J by 3 bases; unmatched bases: 8. This CDR3 spans 15 amino acids. The germline V gene has CDR1 SEHNR and CDR2 FQNEAQ (reference sequence). The CDR3 nucleotides are TGTGCCAGCAGTCACGGGACAGCGCCCAATCAGCCCCAGCATTTT. The encoded protein is CASSHGTAPNQPQHF. Looking up the rest from reference TRBV7-9 and TRBJ1-5 gives the full variable domain: DTGVSQNPRHKITKRGQNVTFRCDPISEHNRLYWYRQTLGQGPEFLTYFQNEAQLEKSRLLSDRFSAERPKGSFSTLEIQRTEQGDSAMYLCASSHGTAPNQPQHFGDGTRLSIL.

The rearrangement joins TRBV6-1 to TRBJ2-2, with D unresolved. Germline loops: CDR1 MNHNS, CDR2 SASEGT. CDR3 size: 11 residues. Deletions cut 9 bases from V and 7 bases from J, with 9 bases between. The DNA of the CDR3 is TGTGCCAGGGGCGAGGTCGGGGAGCTGTTTTTT. This gives the protein CARGEVGELFF.

In this sample, this clonotype turned up many times. This chain links TRBV2 with TRBJ2-5; possible D gene TRBD2, 6 bases. The CDR3 has 13 amino acids. Trimming stripped 10 bases from V and 10 bases from J, with 22 bases between. Germline loops: CDR1 SNHLY, CDR2 FYNNEI. The CDR3 protein is CATYLASPGDQYF. CDR3 nucleotides: TGTGCCACCTACTTGGCGTCCCCGGGGGACCAGTACTTC.

The chain carries TRBV2 and TRBJ2-5, with D possibly called TRBD1 or TRBD2 (6 bases each). Germline CDR1 is SNHLY and CDR2 is FYNNEI. The CDR3 covers 14 residues. Deletions cut 2 bases from V and 5 bases from J, with 12 bases between. In DNA form, the CDR3 reads TGTGCCAGCAGTGAATGGGGGGCGGTGGAGACCCAGTACTTC. It yields the protein CASSEWGAVETQYF.

The sample holds a few counts of this clonotype. The chain joins TRBV7-9 to TRBJ2-7; D might be TRBD1 (6 bases). Germline-derived CDR1 and CDR2 are SEHNR and FQNEAQ (reference sequence). V was trimmed by 4 bases and J by 3 bases, leaving 19 bases between them. CDR3 length equals 16 residues. In DNA form, the CDR3 reads TGTGCCAGCAGCTCGATAGACAGGCTACCTTTCTACGAGCAGTACTTC. This gives the protein CASSSIDRLPFYEQYF.